Following are 13 T cell receptor beta chains from one sample sequenced in a study of cytomegalovirus exposure and HLA in healthy donors. The PCR employed 60 Vbeta primers together with 13 Jbeta primers. Repertoires were generated with immunoSEQ multiplex PCR, while TCRdb's copy carries only in-frame clones and drops some. This sample yields 130,000 to 150,000 clones, of which roughly 64% are seen a single time; about 2.9% belongs to the top ten. The specimen was PBMCs. The receptors here all came from a woman aged 30 to 39 in good health and CMV-seropositive.

This clone was seen more than once but under ten times. J is TRBJ1-4 and V is TRBV30; 9 nucleotides match TRBD1. CDR1 is GTSNPN and CDR2 is SVGIG in the germline V gene (reference sequence). V was clipped by 0 bases and J by 5 bases; unmatched bases: 4. This CDR3 region has 15 residues. For the CDR3, the DNA is TGTGCCTGGAGTGTCGGGACAGGGTCGAATGAAAAACTGTTTTTT. Its protein is CAWSVGTGSNEKLFF.

This clone was seen only once. The chain couples TRBV6-5 to TRBJ1-4; D perhaps matches TRBD1 (6 bases). Trimming cost V 6 bases and J 2 bases, with 10 bases left between them. The CDR3 covers 14 residues. Germline assignment: CDR1 MNHEY and CDR2 SVGAGI. The chain's CDR3 is CASSPGVTNEKLFF. CDR3 DNA: TGTGCCAGCAGCCCAGGGGTTACTAATGAAAAACTGTTTTTT.

V gene TRBV5-1 combines with J gene TRBJ1-2; 9 bases line up with TRBD1. The CDR3 covers 19 residues. CDR1 and CDR2 from the germline V gene are SGHRS and YFSETQ. With 0 bases clipped from V and 8 bases from J, the junction kept 20 bases outside the gene matches. CDR3: CASSLDPLKAGQGSSGYTF. CDR3 sequence (DNA): TGCGCCAGCAGCTTGGATCCCCTCAAAGCGGGACAGGGATCTTCCGGCTACACCTTC.

This clone was observed once. The rearrangement joins TRBV5-4 to TRBJ2-1; 11 bases match TRBD2. Germline V gene sequence: CDR1 SGHNT, CDR2 YYREEE (reference sequence). Losses at the gene ends were 5 bases for V and 4 bases for J; bases not matched to a gene: 5. CDR3 length equals 15 residues. The CDR3 DNA sequence: TGTGCCAGCAGACCTCTAGCGGGGGGATACAATGAGCAGTTCTTC. Translated, it gives CASRPLAGGYNEQFF.

The chain uses TRBV4-1 and TRBJ1-1; no reliable D call. The CDR3 loop spans 15 amino acids. V was clipped by 1 base and J by 1 base, with 10 bases between them. Germline-derived CDR1 and CDR2 are MGHRA and YSYEKL. The CDR3: CASSQGLVQNTEAFF. Written as DNA, the CDR3 is TGCGCCAGCAGCCAAGGTCTAGTACAGAACACTGAAGCTTTCTTT.

This chain connects TRBV5-1 to TRBJ2-7, with TRBD2 matching 10 bases. Germline trimming cut 3 bases from V and 2 bases from J; bases unmatched to any gene: 5. In germline, CDR1 is SGHRS, CDR2 YFSETQ. The CDR3 contains 15 residues. In nucleotides, the CDR3 is TGCGCCAGCAGCTCTAACAGCGGGGGGGCCTACGAGCAGTACTTC. It translates to CASSSNSGGAYEQYF.

This chain connects TRBV4-2 to TRBJ2-7; D is ambiguous. The CDR3 runs to 15 residues. V lost 1 base and J lost 0, with 10 bases in between. Germline V gives CDR1 LGHNA, CDR2 YNFKEQ. The CDR3 here is CASSQGAGASYEQYF. As DNA, the CDR3 is TGTGCCAGCAGCCAAGGAGCAGGTGCCTCCTACGAGCAGTACTTC.

The chain combines TRBV5-1 with TRBJ2-7; the match to TRBD2 covers 8 bases. CDR1 and CDR2 (germline): SGHRS, YFSETQ. CDR3 length equals 14 residues. The V segment lost 4 bases and the J segment 1 base; nucleotides outside the gene matches: 4. CDR3 amino acids: CASSAGGASYEQYF. The CDR3 DNA sequence: TGCGCCAGCAGCGCCGGGGGGGCGTCCTACGAGCAGTACTTC.

DNA of the CDR3: TGTGCCAGCAGCCAGCGACTCTCTCCGAACACCGGGGAGCTGTTTTTT. Its protein product is CASSQRLSPNTGELFF. The V and J genes are TRBV4-2 and TRBJ2-2; D gene uncertain. The CDR3 spans 16 residues. Germline V gene lookup returns CDR1 LGHNA and CDR2 YNFKEQ. Trimming took 3 bases from V and 0 from J, leaving 11 bases between them.

The genes are TRBV30 and TRBJ2-1, with TRBD2 matching over 13 bases. The CDR3 spans 16 residues. J gave up 8 bases and V 2 bases, and 9 bases lay outside the gene matches. Germline CDR1 is GTSNPN and CDR2 is SVGIG (reference sequence). The CDR3 DNA reads TGTGCCTGGAGTCCATGGACTAGCGGGAGTATAGATGAGCAGTTCTTC. Encoded protein: CAWSPWTSGSIDEQFF.

The CDR3 region has the DNA TGTGCCAGCAGGACAGGGAACACTGAAGCTTTCTTT. This sequence encodes CASRTGNTEAFF. The chain combines TRBV6-5 with TRBJ1-1, with D perhaps matching TRBD1 (6 bases). The germline V gene encodes CDR1 MNHEY and CDR2 SVGAGI. The CDR3 loop spans 12 amino acids. Trimming cost V 6 bases and J 1 base, with 6 bases left between them.

The chain links TRBV5-6 to TRBJ1-4, with 11 positions matching TRBD1. From germline, CDR1 is SGHDT and CDR2 YYEEEE. CDR3 length: 16 residues. V lost 3 bases and J lost 5; bases outside the gene matches: 6. CDR3 protein: CASSSWRTGGNEKLFF. The CDR3 DNA reads as TGTGCCAGCAGCTCCTGGCGGACAGGGGGCAATGAAAAACTGTTTTTT.

The chain has TRBV2 and TRBJ2-4, with 14 positions matching TRBD2. CDR3 length: 18 residues. From germline, CDR1 is SNHLY and CDR2 FYNNEI. The trim removed 4 bases at V and 2 bases at J, leaving 7 bases unmatched. The chain's CDR3 is CASSGRGLAGVSKNIQYF. The CDR3 DNA reads as TGTGCCAGCAGTGGACGGGGACTAGCGGGGGTTTCCAAAAACATTCAGTACTTC.